The clone carrying this TCR beta chain was counted between two and nine times. The data are from a study of cytomegalovirus exposure and HLA in healthy donors. The PCR contained 60 Vbeta and 13 Jbeta primers. The protocol was immunoSEQ multiplex PCR, while the TCRdb copy is restricted to in-frame clones and leaves out a portion. Among 230,000 or so clones, approximately 91% were seen once, and the ten largest hold about 1.7%. The J segment lost 5 bases and the V segment lost 0 bases, leaving 5 bases of the junction unmatched. Germline loops: CDR1 LNHNV, CDR2 YYDKDF (reference sequence). CDR3 size: 16 residues.

The receptor was isolated from a girl aged 2-15 years in good health and CMV-seronegative. Sequencing was performed on PBMCs. This chain joins TRBV15 and TRBJ1-5; 9 nucleotides agree with TRBD1. Here the CDR3 DNA reads TGTGCCACCAGCAGAGATCTAGGGACAGGGTATCAGCCCCAGCATTTT. Translating gives CATSRDLGTGYQPQHF.